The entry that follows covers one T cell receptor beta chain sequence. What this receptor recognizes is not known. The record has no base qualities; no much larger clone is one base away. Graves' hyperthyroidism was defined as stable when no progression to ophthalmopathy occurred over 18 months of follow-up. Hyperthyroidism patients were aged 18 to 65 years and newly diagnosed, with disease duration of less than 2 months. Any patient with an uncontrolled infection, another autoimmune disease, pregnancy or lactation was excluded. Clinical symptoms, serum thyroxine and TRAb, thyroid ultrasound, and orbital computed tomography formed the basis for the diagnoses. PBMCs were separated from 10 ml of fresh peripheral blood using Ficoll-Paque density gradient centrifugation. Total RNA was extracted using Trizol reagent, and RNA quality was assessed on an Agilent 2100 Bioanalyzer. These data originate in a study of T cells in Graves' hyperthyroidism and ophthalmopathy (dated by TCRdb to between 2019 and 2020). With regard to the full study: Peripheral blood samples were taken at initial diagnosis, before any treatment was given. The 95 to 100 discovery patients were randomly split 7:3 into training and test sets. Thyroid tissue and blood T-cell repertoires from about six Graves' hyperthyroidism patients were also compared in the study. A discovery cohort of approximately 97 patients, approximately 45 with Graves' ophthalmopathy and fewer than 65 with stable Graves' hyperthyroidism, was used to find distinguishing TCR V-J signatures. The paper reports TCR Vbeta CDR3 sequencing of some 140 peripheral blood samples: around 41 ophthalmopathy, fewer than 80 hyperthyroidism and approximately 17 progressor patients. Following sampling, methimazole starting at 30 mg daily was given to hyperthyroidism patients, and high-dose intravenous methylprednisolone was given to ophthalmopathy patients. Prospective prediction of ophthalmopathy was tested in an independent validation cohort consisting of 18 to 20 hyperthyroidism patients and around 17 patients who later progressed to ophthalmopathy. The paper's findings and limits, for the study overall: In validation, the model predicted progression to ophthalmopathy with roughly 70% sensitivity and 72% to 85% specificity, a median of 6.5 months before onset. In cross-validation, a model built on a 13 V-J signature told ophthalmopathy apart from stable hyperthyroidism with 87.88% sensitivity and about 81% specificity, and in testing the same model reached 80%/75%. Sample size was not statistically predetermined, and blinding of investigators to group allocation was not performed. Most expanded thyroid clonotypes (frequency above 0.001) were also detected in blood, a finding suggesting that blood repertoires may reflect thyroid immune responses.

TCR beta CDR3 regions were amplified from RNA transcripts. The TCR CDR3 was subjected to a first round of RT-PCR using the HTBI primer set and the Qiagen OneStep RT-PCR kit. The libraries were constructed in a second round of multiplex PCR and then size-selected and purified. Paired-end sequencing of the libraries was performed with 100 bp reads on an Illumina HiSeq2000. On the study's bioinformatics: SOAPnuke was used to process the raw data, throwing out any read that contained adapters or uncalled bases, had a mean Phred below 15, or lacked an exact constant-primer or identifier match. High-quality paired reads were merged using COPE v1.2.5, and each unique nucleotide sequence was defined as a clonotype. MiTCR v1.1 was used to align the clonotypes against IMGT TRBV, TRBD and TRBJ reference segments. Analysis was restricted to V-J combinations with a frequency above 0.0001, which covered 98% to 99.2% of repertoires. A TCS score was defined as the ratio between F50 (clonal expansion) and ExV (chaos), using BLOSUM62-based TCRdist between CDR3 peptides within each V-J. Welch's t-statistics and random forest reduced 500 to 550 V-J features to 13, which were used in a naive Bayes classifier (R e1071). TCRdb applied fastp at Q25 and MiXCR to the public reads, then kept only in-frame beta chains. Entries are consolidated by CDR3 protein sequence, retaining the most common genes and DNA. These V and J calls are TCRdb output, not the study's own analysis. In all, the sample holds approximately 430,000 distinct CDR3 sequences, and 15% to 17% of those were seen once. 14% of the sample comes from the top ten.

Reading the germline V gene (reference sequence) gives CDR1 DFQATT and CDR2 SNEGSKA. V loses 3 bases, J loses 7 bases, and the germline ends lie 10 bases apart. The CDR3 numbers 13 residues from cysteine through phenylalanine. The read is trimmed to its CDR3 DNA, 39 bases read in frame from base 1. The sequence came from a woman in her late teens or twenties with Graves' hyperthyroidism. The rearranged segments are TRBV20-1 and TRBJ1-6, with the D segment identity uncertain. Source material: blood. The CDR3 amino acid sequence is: CSASLGENSPLHF. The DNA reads TGCAGTGCTAGTCTTGGGGAAAATTCACCCCTCCACTTT.